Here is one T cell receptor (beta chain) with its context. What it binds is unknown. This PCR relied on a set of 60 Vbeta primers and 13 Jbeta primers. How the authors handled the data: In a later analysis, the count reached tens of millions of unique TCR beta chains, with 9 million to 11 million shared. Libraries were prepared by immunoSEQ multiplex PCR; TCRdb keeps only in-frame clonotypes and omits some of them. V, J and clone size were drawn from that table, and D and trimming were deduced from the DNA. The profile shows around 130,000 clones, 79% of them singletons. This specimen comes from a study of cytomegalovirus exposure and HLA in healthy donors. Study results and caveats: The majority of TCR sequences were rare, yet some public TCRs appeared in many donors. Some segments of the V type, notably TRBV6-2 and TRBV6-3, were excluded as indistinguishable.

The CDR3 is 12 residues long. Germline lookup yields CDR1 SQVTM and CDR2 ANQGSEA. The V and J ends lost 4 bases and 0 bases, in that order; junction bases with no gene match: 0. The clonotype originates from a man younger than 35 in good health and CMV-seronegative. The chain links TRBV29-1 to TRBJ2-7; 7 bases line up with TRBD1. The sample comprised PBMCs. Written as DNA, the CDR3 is TGCAGCGTTGGACAGGGCTCCTACGAGCAGTACTTC. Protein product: CSVGQGSYEQYF.